In this sample, the clone carrying this T cell receptor (beta chain) turned up once. The method was immunoSEQ multiplex PCR; TCRdb's version includes in-frame clones alone and lacks a portion of them. The sample has around 200,000 clones; 85% to 90% are singletons. The record originates from a study of blood T cell repertoires in COVID-19. Study-wide background: Samples came from the United States, Italy and Spain, spanning acute and convalescent COVID-19.

The V end lost 3 bases, the J end lost 2 bases, and 2 bases lay between the germline ends. The CDR3 spans 11 residues. Germline V gene data show CDR1 as MNHEY and CDR2 as SVGEGT. The clonotype comes from a man between 18 and 35 years old with active or convalescent COVID-19. Sequenced input: peripheral blood. The chain has TRBV6-2 or TRBV6-3 and TRBJ2-7, with D hard to call. This CDR3 is CASSYTYEQYF. In DNA, the CDR3 is TGTGCCAGCAGTTATACCTACGAGCAGTACTTC.